This T cell receptor beta chain was identified during a study of cytomegalovirus exposure and HLA in healthy donors. Findings and limits, study-wide: Researchers had no immune exposure information except CMV serostatus available. Certain sequence variants were highly shared and formed a cluster, and this cluster was likely a sequencing artifact.

Primers included in the PCR were 60 Vbeta and 13 Jbeta primers. In the original processing: A later analysis counted around 74 million unique TCR beta chains, about 11 million shared. Measured with immunoSEQ multiplex PCR; TCRdb has only the in-frame clones, and not every one. That table furnishes V, J and clone size, whereas the DNA furnished D and trimming. This table has 200,000 to 250,000 clones, over 65% appearing once. CDR1 and CDR2 (germline): MGHDK, SYGVNS. This CDR3 has 13 residues. Trimming pared 6 bases from V and 2 bases from J, leaving 9 bases between. This clone was recorded once. Its antigen is undetermined.

The clonotype originates from a man aged 18 to 35 in good health and CMV-seronegative. Material: PBMCs. The rearrangement uses TRBV25-1 and TRBJ2-3, with D possibly TRBD2 on 6 matching bases. Here the CDR3 DNA reads TGTGCCAGCAGGGGGGACTTCACAGATACGCAGTATTTT. Translation: CASRGDFTDTQYF.